The sample holds a few counts of the clone carrying this TCR beta chain. No antigen is known for it. Some clones are missing from TCRdb's copy, which holds only in-frame ones; the method was immunoSEQ multiplex PCR. The sample holds several thousand clones, more than 75% seen once. The sample originates from a study of T cell clones after liver transplantation. Overall study context: Three of the eight recipients were HCV-positive; the rest had non-autoimmune, non-viral transplant indications. Blood was drawn pre-transplant, before withdrawal, and after full or failed withdrawal. Regarding the study as a whole: Post-transplant time points were not standardized, so conclusions are preliminary.

V lost 4 bases to trimming and J lost 2 bases, with 3 bases between them. From germline, CDR1 is SEHNR and CDR2 FQNEAQ (reference sequence). The CDR3 has 11 amino acids. This TCR was sampled from a human patient who received a liver transplant. The graft donor may have given rise to some T cells. This specimen was CD8+ T cells from blood, taken approximately 45 months after liver transplant. The chain recombines TRBV7-9 with TRBJ2-7; no definite D call. The CDR3 DNA follows: TGTGCCAGCAGCTGGGCCTACGAGCAGTACTTC. This codes for CASSWAYEQYF.